These 25 T cell receptor beta chains were all obtained from the same sample, sequenced in a study of T-cell memory formation after mild COVID-19. One entry per CDR3 protein, called by TCRdb with MiXCR from the 5' RACE reads. The table shows approximately 240,000 distinct CDR3 sequences, with roughly 17% occurring only once. The specimen was PBMCs or a T cell subset sorted from them (not recorded which). These receptors all come from a young man who had mild COVID-19 (a few samples of this study predate the infection). Cell type and time point are not known.

CDR3 protein: CASSREYTEAFF. The DNA for the CDR3 is TGTGCCAGTAGTAGGGAGTACACTGAAGCTTTCTTT. The chain is built from TRBV19 and TRBJ1-1; D is ambiguous. V was pared by 4 bases and J by 3 bases, with 6 bases between. Germline-derived CDR1 and CDR2 are LNHDA and SQIVND (reference sequence). This CDR3 comprises 12 residues.

The chain has TRBV5-1 and TRBJ2-7; 13 nucleotides line up with TRBD2. Per the germline V gene, CDR1 is SGHRS and CDR2 is YFSETQ. The CDR3 runs 15 residues. V lost 3 bases, J lost 3 bases, and 3 bases stayed unmatched. The CDR3 DNA reads as TGCGCCAGCAGCTGGGGGACTAGCGGGGACTACGAGCAGTACTTC. Encoded protein: CASSWGTSGDYEQYF.

This clonotype was found a few times. The chain is built from TRBV7-8 and TRBJ2-3, with 10 bases that match TRBD2. The CDR3 length is 16 residues. Trimming at V came to 5 bases and at J to 4 bases, leaving 9 bases not matched to a gene. Germline lookup yields CDR1 SGHVS and CDR2 FQNEAQ. The CDR3 sequence: CASSRTRSGGADTQYF. DNA for the CDR3: TGTGCCAGCAGCAGAACGCGGAGCGGGGGGGCAGATACGCAGTATTTT.

This clonotype was seen a few times. The rearrangement links TRBV6-5 to TRBJ1-3; weak D call: TRBD1 (5 bases). Trimming stripped 4 bases from V and 4 bases from J, with 11 bases between. Looked up from germline, CDR1 is MNHEY and CDR2 is SVGAGI. The CDR3 is 14 residues long. The DNA of the CDR3 is TGTGCCAGCAGTTCCTCTGGGGCAGGAAACACCATATATTTT. Protein: CASSSSGAGNTIYF.

The chain carries TRBV7-9 and TRBJ2-5; 13 bases align to TRBD2. Germline trimming cut 2 bases from V and 4 bases from J; bases unmatched to any gene: 7. CDR3 length equals 17 residues. Germline values: CDR1 SEHNR, CDR2 FQNEAQ (reference sequence). CDR3 sequence: CASSLLVRTSGGETQYF. The CDR3, as DNA: TGTGCCAGCAGCTTATTAGTTCGGACTAGCGGGGGAGAGACCCAGTACTTC.

This clonotype was counted only a few times. V usage is TRBV11-2 and J usage is TRBJ2-1; 7 positions agree with TRBD2. Trimming cost V 6 bases and J 0 bases; bases outside gene matches: 5. The CDR3 extends over 15 amino acids. Germline CDR1 reads SGHAT; CDR2 reads FQNNGV. This chain's CDR3 is CASRSWGGSYNEQFF. CDR3 in DNA: TGTGCCAGCAGGTCCTGGGGGGGCTCCTACAATGAGCAGTTCTTC.

The V and J genes are TRBV6-2 or TRBV6-3 and TRBJ1-1; D is unclear. Germline assignment: CDR1 MNHEY and CDR2 SVGEGT. The V end lost 5 bases, the J end lost 2 bases, and 0 bases lay between the germline ends. The CDR3 contains 10 residues. Here the CDR3 DNA reads TGTGCCAGCAGTAACACTGAAGCTTTCTTT. Amino acid sequence: CASSNTEAFF.

This clonotype was counted a few times. The genes are TRBV6-6 and TRBJ1-2, with a tentative D call TRBD1 (6 bases). The CDR3 is 16 amino acids. V was pared by 5 bases and J by 4 bases, with 20 bases between. CDR1 MNHNY and CDR2 SVGAGI come from the germline V gene (reference sequence). CDR3 sequence reads: CASSGGQSLAFYGYTF. CDR3 DNA sequence: TGTGCCAGCAGTGGGGGGCAGTCCCTCGCCTTCTATGGCTACACCTTC.

In its sample, this clonotype was seen many times. This chain uses TRBV7-2 with TRBJ2-1, with 7 bases matching TRBD2. With 5 bases clipped from V and 3 bases from J, the junction kept 7 bases outside the gene matches. Germline-derived CDR1 and CDR2 are SGHTA and FQGNSA. This CDR3 has 15 residues. In nucleotides, the CDR3 is TGTGCCAGCAGCACGAGCGGGGCGGTCTACAATGAGCAGTTCTTC. This codes for CASSTSGAVYNEQFF.

This clonotype was picked up many times. This CDR3 reads CASSLETGGETQYF. In DNA form, the CDR3 reads TGTGCCAGCAGCTTAGAGACGGGGGGGGAAACCCAGTACTTC. This rearrangement joins TRBV7-2 to TRBJ2-5, with 8 positions matching TRBD2. V dropped 1 base and J dropped 8; count of bases not matched to a gene: 6. CDR3 length equals 14 residues. Germline V gives CDR1 SGHTA, CDR2 FQGNSA.

The genes are TRBV6-6 and TRBJ1-1; TRBD1 matches 8 bases. CDR1 and CDR2 from the germline V gene are MNHNY and SVGAGI (reference sequence). V gave up 4 bases and J gave up 8 bases; unmatched junction bases: 3. The CDR3 runs 12 residues. DNA for the CDR3: TGTGCCAGCAGTTCATGGACAGGGGAAGCTTTCTTT. Amino acids: CASSSWTGEAFF.

CDR3 in amino acids: CASSLGSTNYGYTF. The CDR3 coding sequence is TGTGCCAGCAGCTTAGGCTCGACAAACTATGGCTACACCTTC. This sequence joins TRBV7-6 and TRBJ1-2; D remains ambiguous. The CDR3 loop spans 14 amino acids. Germline CDR1 and CDR2: SGHVS and FNYEAQ. Between the trimmed V and J ends, which lost 1 base and 2 bases, there was a span of 8 bases.

This clonotype was picked up a small number of times. The chain has TRBV20-1 and TRBJ2-5; a weak D match, TRBD1 (6 bases). The CDR3 loop spans 12 amino acids. The germline V gene encodes CDR1 DFQATT and CDR2 SNEGSKA (reference sequence). Between the trimmed V and J ends, which lost 5 bases and 10 bases, there was a span of 17 bases. This CDR3 reads CSAPRGRLIQYF. CDR3 DNA: TGCAGTGCTCCCAGGGGCAGGCTGATCCAGTACTTC.

V is TRBV7-2 and J is TRBJ1-2; D is possibly TRBD1 (6 bases). Trimming removed 5 bases at V and 1 base at J, with 11 bases between. CDR1 is SGHTA and CDR2 is FQGNSA in the germline V gene. This CDR3 is 14 amino acids long. Here the CDR3 reads CASSLQGLNYGYTF. In nucleotides, the CDR3 is TGTGCCAGCAGCCTACAGGGCCTTAACTATGGCTACACCTTC. Together with reference TRBV7-2 and TRBJ1-2, the CDR3 gives the full variable domain: GAGVSQSPSNKVTEKGKDVELRCDPISGHTALYWYRQSLGQGLEFLIYFQGNSAPDKSGLPSDRFSAERTGGSVSTLTIQRTQQEDSAVYLCASSLQGLNYGYTFGSGTRLTVV.

This chain connects TRBV12-3 or TRBV12-4 to TRBJ2-4; weak D call: TRBD2 (5 bases). The CDR3 totals 16 residues. Between the trimmed V and J ends, which lost 4 bases and 2 bases, there was a span of 15 bases. CDR3 sequence (DNA): TGTGCCAGCAGTTCTCAATGGGAGCTCCCCAAAAACATTCAGTACTTC. Protein: CASSSQWELPKNIQYF.

The gene calls are TRBV10-3 and TRBJ2-1, with 16 nucleotides matching TRBD2. The CDR3 runs to 15 residues. Germline assignment: CDR1 ENHRY and CDR2 SYGVKD. The V gene end was trimmed by 6 bases and the J gene end by 9 bases; junction bases not matched to a gene: 5. CDR3 nucleotide sequence: TGTGCCATCAGCGGGACTAGCGGGGGGGCGATTGAGCAGTTCTTC. Amino acid sequence: CAISGTSGGAIEQFF.

This clonotype was seen a few times. This CDR3 reads CASSLGGPQLSGANVLTF. CDR3 DNA sequence: TGTGCCAGCAGCCTGGGGGGACCTCAACTCTCTGGGGCCAACGTCCTGACTTTC. The genes are TRBV28 and TRBJ2-6; possible D gene TRBD2, 6 bases. Germline values: CDR1 MDHEN, CDR2 SYDVKM. The CDR3 runs 18 residues. Trimming removed 6 bases at V and 0 bases at J, with 18 bases between. The full variable domain, its missing parts supplied by reference TRBV28 and TRBJ2-6, is DVKVTQSSRYLVKRTGEKVFLECVQDMDHENMFWYRQDPGLGLRLIYFSYDVKMKEKGDIPEGYSVSREKKERFSLILESASTNQTSMYLCASSLGGPQLSGANVLTFGAGSRLTVL.

The chain recombines TRBV4-1 with TRBJ1-5; D gene ambiguous. The germline CDR1 and CDR2 sequences are MGHRA and YSYEKL. Trimming removed 0 bases at V and 6 bases at J, with 6 bases between. The CDR3 length is 13 residues. This CDR3 reads CASSQEGLQPQHF. As DNA, the CDR3 is TGCGCCAGCAGCCAAGAAGGCCTTCAGCCCCAGCATTTT.

This clonotype was counted only a few times. This sequence joins TRBV7-2 and TRBJ2-1; TRBD2 agrees at 13 bases. Germline CDR1 reads SGHTA; CDR2 reads FQGNSA. This CDR3 spans 13 amino acids. The V segment lost 6 bases and the J segment 10 bases; nucleotides outside the gene matches: 3. The CDR3 protein is CASRELAGGEQFF. The CDR3 coding sequence is TGTGCCAGCAGGGAACTAGCGGGGGGGGAGCAGTTCTTC.

The chain is built from TRBV9 and TRBJ1-2; D might be TRBD1 (6 bases). The CDR3 has 15 residues. The V end was cut by 4 bases, the J end by 2 bases, with 15 bases between. Germline V lookup: CDR1 SGDLS, CDR2 YYNGEE. This CDR3 reads CASSPSPGANYGYTF. The CDR3 DNA is TGTGCCAGCAGCCCATCCCCAGGGGCCAACTATGGCTACACCTTC.

V gene TRBV12-3 or TRBV12-4 combines with J gene TRBJ1-2; unclear D gene. The V and J ends lost 6 bases and 4 bases respectively, with 15 bases between them. This CDR3 is 14 amino acids long. In nucleotides, the CDR3 is TGTGCCAGCAGAGCCATTGTAGACATCTATGGCTACACCTTC. It translates to CASRAIVDIYGYTF.

This clonotype occurred a few times. The V and J genes are TRBV2 and TRBJ2-1; 11 bases align to TRBD2. The V gene end was trimmed by 3 bases and the J gene end by 12 bases; junction bases not matched to a gene: 10. The CDR3 spans 15 residues. CDR1 is SNHLY, CDR2 FYNNEI, per germline. For the CDR3, the DNA is TGTGCCAGCAGTGACGGTAGCGGGGGGGCCGAGGCGCAGTTCTTC. This translates into CASSDGSGGAEAQFF.

V is TRBV19 and J is TRBJ2-5, with D hard to call. The CDR3 is made up of 15 amino acids. Trimming shortened V by 5 bases and J by 7 bases, and 20 bases separated the two germline ends. Germline CDR1 reads LNHDA; CDR2 reads SQIVND (reference sequence). CDR3 in DNA: TGTGCCAGTAGTCCATCAGATCAGGAATGGGGGACCCAGTACTTC. Translated, it gives CASSPSDQEWGTQYF.

This CDR3 reads CASSLAPAVYGYTF. The CDR3 nucleotides are TGCGCCAGCAGCTTGGCCCCGGCGGTCTATGGCTACACCTTC. The chain is built from TRBV5-1 and TRBJ1-2; unclear D gene. V lost 0 bases and J lost 4, with 10 bases in between. The germline V gene has CDR1 SGHRS and CDR2 YFSETQ. The CDR3 has 14 amino acids.

The genes are TRBV27 and TRBJ1-5, with D possibly TRBD1 on 6 matching bases. The V end lost 5 bases, the J end lost 3 bases, and 11 bases lay between the germline ends. The germline CDR1 and CDR2 sequences are MNHEY and SMNVEV (reference sequence). The CDR3 consists of 14 residues. CDR3 sequence: CASSRGGPNQPQHF. CDR3 coding DNA: TGTGCCAGCAGTAGGGGGGGTCCCAATCAGCCCCAGCATTTT.